What follows describes a single TCR beta chain. Unique molecular identifiers were used in preparing the TCRbeta library. TCRdb re-called the PCR reads through MiXCR, storing one row per CDR3 protein. The sample lists more than 450,000 distinct CDR3 sequences, about 16% occurring once. This sample was included in a study of T-cell reconstitution after alpha-beta-depleted transplantation in children. Trimming shortened V by 5 bases and J by 2 bases, and 11 bases separated the two germline ends. This CDR3 region has 14 residues. Looked up from germline, CDR1 is MNHEY and CDR2 is SMNVEV (reference sequence).

The J gene is TRBJ2-3, the V gene TRBV27; D gene uncertain. The material was PBMCs from the stem cell graft donor, obtained from the stem cell graft. The receptor was derived from a human donor who donated a stem cell graft to a child with acute lymphoblastic leukemia. CDR3 sequence reads: CASSTFTNTDTQYF. The CDR3 nucleotides read TGTGCCAGCAGTACCTTTACGAACACAGATACGCAGTATTTT.